This T cell receptor (beta chain) was profiled in a study of cytomegalovirus exposure and HLA in healthy donors (dated by TCRdb to about 2017). With regard to the full study: In an earlier analysis of several hundred of the donors, approximately 260 Gb of sequence data and 90 million to 120 million unique TCR beta sequences from about 179 million T cells were reported. All discovery cohort repertoires had been generated using a single sequencing platform. HLA typing included class I and class II loci at four-digit resolution. Genome-wide SNP genotypes for about 60% of the roughly 670 donors were used in a later genetic analysis, which treated that subset as a discovery cohort. The study aimed to test whether signatures of past pathogen exposure could be identified by cataloging public T cell receptors. Typing coverage differed by locus: A, B, C, DRB1 and DQB1 were typed in about 620-640 donors, DQA1 in 500 to 550, DPA1 in approximately 610, and DPB1 in roughly 450. Among roughly 400 genotyped donors of the cohort, an average of approximately 240,000 unique TCR beta nucleotide sequences was sequenced per donor, of which about 19% were non-productive. To study patterns of TCR occurrence, a later analysis re-analyzed previously published TCR beta repertoires from around 700 donors and added high-resolution HLA genotyping. In an earlier analysis of roughly 540 of the donors, high-throughput TCR beta sequencing was used to judge whether each TCR beta V gene segment behaved as functional or pseudogenic. Among the roughly 400 genotyped donors, about 83% belonged to the genetic ancestry cluster associated with self-reported Caucasian donors. Rather than using new phenotypic data, the later analysis identified candidate immune exposures from TCR beta sequences and from how often those sequences occurred across donors. The study profiled the T cell repertoires of around 700 subjects by immunosequencing and related them to cytomegalovirus serostatus. Donor age, sex, ethnicity and CMV serostatus were compiled alongside the repertoire data. Roughly 300 gigabases of sequencing data and approximately 84 million unique TCR sequences were included in an early release covering several hundred HLA-typed donors. To predict cytomegalovirus infection status, the study combined high-throughput TCR immunosequencing, statistical association of individual TCRs with disease status, and machine learning. A handful of DR-DQ haplotypes were handled as single units for association and clustering because linkage in the cohort was strong. Besides the first cohort of approximately 670 subjects, a separate validation cohort made up of 120 or so different subjects was used.

V loses 2 bases of germline sequence and J loses 3 bases, and the interval between the two ends is 14 bases. CDR1 and CDR2, looked up from the germline V gene, are SGHTA and FQGTGA. Counted from cysteine to phenylalanine, this CDR3 has 15 amino acids. Only CDR3 DNA remains: 45 bases, in frame from the first base. Concerning this clone: No cognate antigen has been identified for it. Base qualities were left out, and no much larger clone turns up one base away.

In total, fewer than 750 healthy bone marrow donors made up the cohort. Cohort members were all nominally healthy when sampled, although unrecorded immune exposures were likely present. The donor tested CMV seropositive, placing the donor among the 289 seropositive members of the cohort. A peripheral blood sample was collected from each donor, and TCR beta sequencing was performed on peripheral blood mononuclear cells. Genomic DNA extraction from the blood cell samples was performed with the Qiagen DNeasy Blood Extraction Kit. The library was made by the immunoSEQ multiplex PCR assay. The multiplex PCR relied on a mix of 60 forward primers for TCR Vbeta segments and 13 reverse primers for TCR Jbeta segments. Amplification of the CDR3 region of rearranged TCR beta genes was performed with a multiplex PCR assay on genomic DNA. The amplified TCR beta libraries were sequenced on the Illumina HiSeq System as 87-base-pair reads. The original pipeline was this. A later analysis counted tens of millions of unique TCR beta chains across the 666 repertoires, and 9.5 million to 11 million of these chains were shared by at least two donors. To remove PCR and sequencing errors, raw reads were error-corrected and collapsed into unique sequences using a nearest-neighbor algorithm that merged closely related sequences. Alignment of CDR3 sequences to IMGT reference sequences was used to assign V, D and J gene segments. For a sequence to be retained, at least a six-nucleotide match to both a V gene segment and a J gene segment was required. Rearrangements were classified as productive when the CDR3 lacked stop codons and remained in frame with V and J, and all other rearrangements were classified as non-productive. Following IMGT convention, CDR3 was defined as the stretch from the second conserved V-encoded cysteine to the conserved J-encoded phenylalanine. The earlier analysis of 587 of the donors excluded any sequence lacking an unambiguous match to a single V gene segment. An earlier analysis of several hundred of the donors called V segments functional above 56.7% productive rearrangements and segregating when the between-donor standard deviation exceeded 5%. A statistical classification framework was developed to diagnose cytomegalovirus status using the catalog of TCR beta chain sequences. In a later analysis, TCR nucleotide sequences were compared against IMGT/GENE-DB human TR gene sequences so that V and J genes could be assigned. The TCRdist pipeline was used in a later analysis to assign CDR3 sequences and most-parsimonious VDJ recombination scenarios. A later analysis defined each TCR beta chain by its CDR3 amino acid sequence plus V-gene family, and excluded reads lacking a unique V-gene family. In a later analysis, 450 to 600 highly shared, low-generation-probability nucleotide sequences were removed to address suspected cross-contamination and a sequencing artifact. A later analysis calculated a clonal expansion index for each public chain from normalized within-repertoire ranks of inferred template counts. In a later analysis, generation probabilities were computed using a VDJ recombination model fitted to out-of-frame rearrangements, and the results were checked against IGoR. In a later analysis, TCR-TCR, TCR-HLA and TCR-CMV co-occurrence was scored with hypergeometric tests, and a repertoire-size bias correction was applied to TCR pairs. False discovery rates were estimated in a later analysis by permuting HLA or CMV assignments 20 times. In a later analysis, co-occurring TCRs were grouped using DBSCAN, with TCRdist sequence similarity added in when clustering inside HLA-allele-positive subsets. For co-occurrence clustering, repertoires with fewer than 30,000 or more than 120,000 public chains were excluded, along with about five repertoires with anomalous nucleotide sharing. The source is immuneACCESS, and TCRdb retained only in-frame sequences with V and J called. Part of the clones is not carried over; for the studies checked, unresolved V genes explain less than half of this, and the remainder is unexplained. Clonal size and the V and J genes are those of that table, whereas D and trimming came from the DNA. Present in this sample are about 110,000 clones, around 85% of which were seen just once. The leading ten clones occupy 5% to 7.5% of the sample.

The paper's findings and limits, for the study overall: In this cohort, only TCR beta chains were sequenced, and detectable features were limited by the absence of alpha or paired-chain data. A later analysis found that most CMV-associated TCR beta chains appeared HLA-restricted, with HLA associations seemingly driven largely by CMV exposure. Specific HLA alleles were associated with more than 15,000 TCR beta sequences at a false discovery rate of 0.05 in a later analysis. Roughly 17 rarely observed V segments, including chromosome 9 orphons, were excluded from the earlier analysis of about 500 of the donors because counts were too low. Because HLA typing was missing for some donors at each locus, association tests included only the typed subset. The study gave a list of more than 150 TCR beta chains associated with cytomegalovirus. A few of the identified cytomegalovirus-associated TCR beta chains were confirmed in vitro to be specific for cytomegalovirus antigens. According to the authors, the approach could potentially be generalized to other disease states and immunological phenotypes. Some IMGT-functional V segments, including TRBV6-2 and TRBV6-3, could not be told apart with the 87-base-pair reads, so those segments were excluded. V-gene and J-gene trimming of TCR beta chains was associated with a missense DCLRE1C variant in a later genetic analysis, and the association was replicated in an independent cohort. In a later analysis, several top co-occurrence clusters were reported to appear linked to parvovirus B19, influenza, CMV and Epstein-Barr virus. Most TCR sequences were observed very rarely across donors, whereas some public TCRs were present in many individuals. Linkage disequilibrium might explain the correlated functional status among segregating V segments, but an unknown experimental factor could not be excluded. The sequencing pipeline was judged likely to have produced a cluster of highly shared sequence variants as a technical artifact. A further reported finding was that TCR beta sequences accurately predicted the HLA-A and HLA-B alleles for most subjects in the first cohort. The presence/absence analyses assumed that sequencing depth was roughly uniform across donors, and that assumption may not be true. Compared with the 666-donor mean, donors in an Asian-associated ancestry cluster had fewer N-insertions in productive TCRs, according to a later genetic analysis. Strong co-occurrence of HLA alleles, especially DR and DQ, made assigning TCR associations to individual alleles difficult. The classifier was reported to diagnose cytomegalovirus status with high specificity and sensitivity in both the original and validation cohorts. According to a later analysis, TCR association rates differed among HLA loci, with DRB1 alleles showing the most associated TCRs and HLA-C alleles showing the fewest. Immune exposure information for the cohort was limited to CMV serostatus. In an earlier analysis of approximately 590 of the donors, most TCR beta V segments appeared in productive rearrangements about 87% or about 30% of the time, broadly matching IMGT annotations. Compared with equally common non-associated chains, HLA-associated TCR beta chains in a later analysis were more clonally expanded and had lower generation probabilities.

Sequencing input: PBMCs. The rearrangement joined TRBV7-3 to TRBJ2-7; a weak D assignment points to TRBD2 (5 bases agree). The TCR comes from a man between 25 and 39 years old in good health and CMV-seropositive. CDR3 loop: CASSLYSGSGYEQYF. In nucleotide form, the sequence is TGTGCCAGCAGCTTATATTCGGGGTCTGGCTACGAGCAGTACTTC.